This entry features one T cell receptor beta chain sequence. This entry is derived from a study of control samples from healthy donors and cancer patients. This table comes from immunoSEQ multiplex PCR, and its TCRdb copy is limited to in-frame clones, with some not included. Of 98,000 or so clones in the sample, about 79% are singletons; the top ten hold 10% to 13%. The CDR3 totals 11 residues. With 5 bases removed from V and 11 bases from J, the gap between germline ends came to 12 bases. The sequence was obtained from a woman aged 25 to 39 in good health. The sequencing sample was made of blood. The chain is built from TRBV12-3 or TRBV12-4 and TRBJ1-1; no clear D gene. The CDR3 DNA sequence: TGTGCCAGCAGTCCAGACCGGGAGGCTTTCTTT. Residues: CASSPDREAFF.